This entry lists 10 T cell receptor beta chains sequenced from one sample in a study of tissue T cells after allogeneic stem cell transplantation. Here immunoSEQ multiplex PCR was the method, and the copy in TCRdb shows in-frame clones only, minus some. This sample carries some 48,000 clones, over 65% of them seen once, and the ten largest clones take about 0.7%. The sequenced material came from sorted cells pooled from one or two spleens. The receptors stem from a pool of C57BL/6 mice in good health.

With regard to this clone: Genes and germline are mouse. The missing CDR3 end, 1 residue past where the read stops, is filled in from the germline J gene. This rearrangement joins TRBV12-1 to TRBJ2-2; 8 nucleotides align to TRBD2. CDR1 SGHSN and CDR2 HYEKVE come from the germline V gene. J lost 1 base, V lost 4 bases, and 7 bases had no gene match. This CDR3 comprises 16 residues. CDR3 DNA (partial): TGTGCCAGCTCCCTTGGACTGGGAGTAAACACCGGGCAGCTCTAC. It yields the protein CASSLGLGVNTGQLY. In full, the CDR3 is CASSLGLGVNTGQLYF.

In its sample, this clone was seen a few times. The listed genes are named as in mouse. The read terminates 1 residue before the CDR3 end, so the remaining end is supplied by the germline J gene. The chain employs TRBV13-1 and TRBJ1-6; D is unresolved. TRBJ1-6 is an ORF, with its function uncertain. The CDR3 spans 12 residues. V shed 0 bases and J shed 7 bases, with 2 bases lying between them. Germline CDR1 reads NSHNY; CDR2 reads SYGAGN. CDR3 sequence: CASSDGNSPLYF. The sequenced CDR3 bases are TGTGCCAGCAGTGATGGGAATTCGCCCCTCTAC.

As regards this clone: Mouse names are used for the genes. The read terminates 1 residue before the CDR3 end, so the remaining end is supplied by the germline J gene. Different DNA sequences within this sample yield the same CDR3. The chain recombines TRBV31 with TRBJ2-5; D is uncertain. The CDR3 covers 13 residues. V was pared by 1 base and J by 2 bases, with 7 bases between. Germline values: CDR1 GKSSPN, CDR2 SITVG. The CDR3 here is CAWSRGGQDTQYF. The CDR3 bases that were read are TGTGCCTGGAGTCGAGGTGGCCAAGACACCCAGTAC.

Concerning this clone itself: Mouse names are used for the genes. The CDR3 end falls 1 residue outside the read, so it is completed with the germline J gene. The chain is built from TRBV4 and TRBJ2-1; 10 bases are a match to TRBD2. The CDR3 has 15 residues. J gave up 3 bases and V 4 bases, and 3 bases lay outside the gene matches. CDR1 and CDR2 from the germline V gene are LGHDT and YNNKQL (reference sequence). The sequenced CDR3 bases are TGTGCCAGCAGCTCCCACTGGGGGGGCTATGCTGAGCAGTTC. Translated, it gives CASSSHWGGYAEQF. The whole CDR3 reads CASSSHWGGYAEQFF.

A note on this clone: Gene names are the mouse ones. The read terminates 1 residue before the CDR3 end, so the remaining end is supplied by the germline J gene. The chain is built from TRBV19 and TRBJ1-2; D may be TRBD1 (6 bases). The V end was cut by 1 base, the J end by 2 bases, with 6 bases between. This CDR3 comprises 13 residues. CDR1 and CDR2 (germline): FNHDT, SITEND (reference sequence). The CDR3 sequence is CASSIRGNSDYTF. Partial CDR3 DNA: TGTGCCAGCAGTATAAGGGGGAACTCCGACTACACC.

This clone was detected only a few times. Gene names denote mouse genes. The read finishes 1 residue shy of the CDR3 end, and the germline J gene is used to complete it. This chain links TRBV14 with TRBJ2-7; D is undetermined. From germline, CDR1 is SGHDT and CDR2 FRDEAV. V was clipped by 1 base and J by 1 base, with 6 bases between them. The CDR3 is made up of 13 amino acids. The DNA read from the CDR3 is TGTGCCAGCAGTTTCATAGGGTCCTATGAACAGTAC. Translated: CASSFIGSYEQY. The entire CDR3 sequence reads CASSFIGSYEQYF.

On this clone itself: Gene labels here are mouse ones. The observed sequence ends 1 residue before the CDR3 terminus, with the missing tail filled in from the germline J gene. This chain joins TRBV12-2 and TRBJ1-4; a weak D match, TRBD1 (5 bases). Trimming shortened V by 2 bases and J by 2 bases, and 11 bases separated the two germline ends. The CDR3 length is 15 residues. Germline lookup yields CDR1 SGHLS and CDR2 HYDKME. Partial CDR3 DNA: TGTGCCAGCTCTCCGGGGGGGAGGTCCAACGAAAGATTATTT. Translating it yields CASSPGGRSNERLF. The CDR3 as a whole reads CASSPGGRSNERLFF.

As concerns this clone: Gene names denote mouse genes. Read data end 1 residue before the CDR3 end; the end is taken from the germline J gene. Within the sample, other DNA sequences also encode this same CDR3. This rearrangement joins TRBV1 to TRBJ1-2; D possibly corresponds to TRBD1 (5 bases). Trimming took 2 bases from V and 3 from J, leaving 7 bases between them. This CDR3 has 13 amino acids. Germline CDR1 and CDR2: NSQYPW and LRSPGD (reference sequence). CDR3 DNA (partial): TGCACCTGCAGTGCACGGGGCGACTCCGACTACACC. Translating gives CTCSARGDSDYT. The full CDR3 reads CTCSARGDSDYTF.

Points on this clone: Germline and genes: mouse. The CDR3 is cut off 1 residue early in the read; its end comes from the germline J gene. This sequence joins TRBV13-2 and TRBJ2-1; 9 bases line up with TRBD2. This CDR3 has 14 residues. Germline V CDR1 and CDR2: NNHNN, SYGAGS (reference sequence). Trimming at V came to 2 bases and at J to 6 bases, leaving 3 bases not matched to a gene. The CDR3 protein is CASGEDWGSAEQFF. The CDR3 DNA, read in part, is TGTGCCAGCGGTGAGGACTGGGGATCTGCTGAGCAGTTC.

Note on this clone: The gene names given are mouse names. With the read ending 1 residue before the CDR3 end, the germline J gene is used to fill in that end. The genes are TRBV15 and TRBJ2-2, with D tentatively TRBD1 (6 bases). The CDR3 covers 14 residues. The germline gives CDR1 SGHND, CDR2 FRSKSL. Deletions cut 2 bases from V and 2 bases from J, with 6 bases between. Partial CDR3 DNA: TGTGCCAGCAGTTTAACAGGGAACACCGGGCAGCTCTAC. It yields the protein CASSLTGNTGQLY. The CDR3 in its entirety is CASSLTGNTGQLYF.